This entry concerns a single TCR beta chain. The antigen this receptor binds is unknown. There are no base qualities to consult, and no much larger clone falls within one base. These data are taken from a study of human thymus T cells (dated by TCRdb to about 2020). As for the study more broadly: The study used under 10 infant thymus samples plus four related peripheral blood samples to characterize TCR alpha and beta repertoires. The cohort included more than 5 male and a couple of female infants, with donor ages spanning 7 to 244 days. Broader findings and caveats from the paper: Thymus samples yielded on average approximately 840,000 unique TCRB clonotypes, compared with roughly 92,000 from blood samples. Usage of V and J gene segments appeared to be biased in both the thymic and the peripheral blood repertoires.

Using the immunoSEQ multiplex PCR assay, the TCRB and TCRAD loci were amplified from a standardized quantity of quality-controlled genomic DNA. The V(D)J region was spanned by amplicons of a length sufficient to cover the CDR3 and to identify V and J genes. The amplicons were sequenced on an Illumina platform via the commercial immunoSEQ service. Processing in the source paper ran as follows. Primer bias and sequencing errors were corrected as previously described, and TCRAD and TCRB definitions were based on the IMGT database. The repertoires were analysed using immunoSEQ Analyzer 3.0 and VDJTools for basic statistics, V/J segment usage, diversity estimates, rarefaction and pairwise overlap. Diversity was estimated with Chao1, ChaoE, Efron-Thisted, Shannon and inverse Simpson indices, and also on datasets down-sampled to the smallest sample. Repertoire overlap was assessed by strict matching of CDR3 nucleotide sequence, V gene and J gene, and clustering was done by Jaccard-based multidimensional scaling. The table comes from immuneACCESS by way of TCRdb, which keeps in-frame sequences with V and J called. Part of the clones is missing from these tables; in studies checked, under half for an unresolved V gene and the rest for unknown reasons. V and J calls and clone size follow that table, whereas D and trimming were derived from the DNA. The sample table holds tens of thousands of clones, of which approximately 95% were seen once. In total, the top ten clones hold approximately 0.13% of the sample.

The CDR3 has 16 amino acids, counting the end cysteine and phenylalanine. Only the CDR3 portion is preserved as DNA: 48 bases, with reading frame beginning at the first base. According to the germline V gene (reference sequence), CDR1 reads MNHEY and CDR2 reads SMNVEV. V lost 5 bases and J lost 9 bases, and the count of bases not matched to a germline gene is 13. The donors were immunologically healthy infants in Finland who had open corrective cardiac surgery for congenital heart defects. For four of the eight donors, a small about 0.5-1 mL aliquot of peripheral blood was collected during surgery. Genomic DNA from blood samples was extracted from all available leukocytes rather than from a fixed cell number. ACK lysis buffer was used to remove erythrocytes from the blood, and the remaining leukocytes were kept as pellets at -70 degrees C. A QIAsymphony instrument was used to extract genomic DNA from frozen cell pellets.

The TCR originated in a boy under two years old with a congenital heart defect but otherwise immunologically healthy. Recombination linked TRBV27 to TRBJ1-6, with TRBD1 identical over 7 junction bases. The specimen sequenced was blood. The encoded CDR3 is CASSPLPTGYFSPLHF. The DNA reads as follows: TGTGCCAGCAGTCCGCTCCCGACAGGGTACTTTTCACCCCTCCACTTT.